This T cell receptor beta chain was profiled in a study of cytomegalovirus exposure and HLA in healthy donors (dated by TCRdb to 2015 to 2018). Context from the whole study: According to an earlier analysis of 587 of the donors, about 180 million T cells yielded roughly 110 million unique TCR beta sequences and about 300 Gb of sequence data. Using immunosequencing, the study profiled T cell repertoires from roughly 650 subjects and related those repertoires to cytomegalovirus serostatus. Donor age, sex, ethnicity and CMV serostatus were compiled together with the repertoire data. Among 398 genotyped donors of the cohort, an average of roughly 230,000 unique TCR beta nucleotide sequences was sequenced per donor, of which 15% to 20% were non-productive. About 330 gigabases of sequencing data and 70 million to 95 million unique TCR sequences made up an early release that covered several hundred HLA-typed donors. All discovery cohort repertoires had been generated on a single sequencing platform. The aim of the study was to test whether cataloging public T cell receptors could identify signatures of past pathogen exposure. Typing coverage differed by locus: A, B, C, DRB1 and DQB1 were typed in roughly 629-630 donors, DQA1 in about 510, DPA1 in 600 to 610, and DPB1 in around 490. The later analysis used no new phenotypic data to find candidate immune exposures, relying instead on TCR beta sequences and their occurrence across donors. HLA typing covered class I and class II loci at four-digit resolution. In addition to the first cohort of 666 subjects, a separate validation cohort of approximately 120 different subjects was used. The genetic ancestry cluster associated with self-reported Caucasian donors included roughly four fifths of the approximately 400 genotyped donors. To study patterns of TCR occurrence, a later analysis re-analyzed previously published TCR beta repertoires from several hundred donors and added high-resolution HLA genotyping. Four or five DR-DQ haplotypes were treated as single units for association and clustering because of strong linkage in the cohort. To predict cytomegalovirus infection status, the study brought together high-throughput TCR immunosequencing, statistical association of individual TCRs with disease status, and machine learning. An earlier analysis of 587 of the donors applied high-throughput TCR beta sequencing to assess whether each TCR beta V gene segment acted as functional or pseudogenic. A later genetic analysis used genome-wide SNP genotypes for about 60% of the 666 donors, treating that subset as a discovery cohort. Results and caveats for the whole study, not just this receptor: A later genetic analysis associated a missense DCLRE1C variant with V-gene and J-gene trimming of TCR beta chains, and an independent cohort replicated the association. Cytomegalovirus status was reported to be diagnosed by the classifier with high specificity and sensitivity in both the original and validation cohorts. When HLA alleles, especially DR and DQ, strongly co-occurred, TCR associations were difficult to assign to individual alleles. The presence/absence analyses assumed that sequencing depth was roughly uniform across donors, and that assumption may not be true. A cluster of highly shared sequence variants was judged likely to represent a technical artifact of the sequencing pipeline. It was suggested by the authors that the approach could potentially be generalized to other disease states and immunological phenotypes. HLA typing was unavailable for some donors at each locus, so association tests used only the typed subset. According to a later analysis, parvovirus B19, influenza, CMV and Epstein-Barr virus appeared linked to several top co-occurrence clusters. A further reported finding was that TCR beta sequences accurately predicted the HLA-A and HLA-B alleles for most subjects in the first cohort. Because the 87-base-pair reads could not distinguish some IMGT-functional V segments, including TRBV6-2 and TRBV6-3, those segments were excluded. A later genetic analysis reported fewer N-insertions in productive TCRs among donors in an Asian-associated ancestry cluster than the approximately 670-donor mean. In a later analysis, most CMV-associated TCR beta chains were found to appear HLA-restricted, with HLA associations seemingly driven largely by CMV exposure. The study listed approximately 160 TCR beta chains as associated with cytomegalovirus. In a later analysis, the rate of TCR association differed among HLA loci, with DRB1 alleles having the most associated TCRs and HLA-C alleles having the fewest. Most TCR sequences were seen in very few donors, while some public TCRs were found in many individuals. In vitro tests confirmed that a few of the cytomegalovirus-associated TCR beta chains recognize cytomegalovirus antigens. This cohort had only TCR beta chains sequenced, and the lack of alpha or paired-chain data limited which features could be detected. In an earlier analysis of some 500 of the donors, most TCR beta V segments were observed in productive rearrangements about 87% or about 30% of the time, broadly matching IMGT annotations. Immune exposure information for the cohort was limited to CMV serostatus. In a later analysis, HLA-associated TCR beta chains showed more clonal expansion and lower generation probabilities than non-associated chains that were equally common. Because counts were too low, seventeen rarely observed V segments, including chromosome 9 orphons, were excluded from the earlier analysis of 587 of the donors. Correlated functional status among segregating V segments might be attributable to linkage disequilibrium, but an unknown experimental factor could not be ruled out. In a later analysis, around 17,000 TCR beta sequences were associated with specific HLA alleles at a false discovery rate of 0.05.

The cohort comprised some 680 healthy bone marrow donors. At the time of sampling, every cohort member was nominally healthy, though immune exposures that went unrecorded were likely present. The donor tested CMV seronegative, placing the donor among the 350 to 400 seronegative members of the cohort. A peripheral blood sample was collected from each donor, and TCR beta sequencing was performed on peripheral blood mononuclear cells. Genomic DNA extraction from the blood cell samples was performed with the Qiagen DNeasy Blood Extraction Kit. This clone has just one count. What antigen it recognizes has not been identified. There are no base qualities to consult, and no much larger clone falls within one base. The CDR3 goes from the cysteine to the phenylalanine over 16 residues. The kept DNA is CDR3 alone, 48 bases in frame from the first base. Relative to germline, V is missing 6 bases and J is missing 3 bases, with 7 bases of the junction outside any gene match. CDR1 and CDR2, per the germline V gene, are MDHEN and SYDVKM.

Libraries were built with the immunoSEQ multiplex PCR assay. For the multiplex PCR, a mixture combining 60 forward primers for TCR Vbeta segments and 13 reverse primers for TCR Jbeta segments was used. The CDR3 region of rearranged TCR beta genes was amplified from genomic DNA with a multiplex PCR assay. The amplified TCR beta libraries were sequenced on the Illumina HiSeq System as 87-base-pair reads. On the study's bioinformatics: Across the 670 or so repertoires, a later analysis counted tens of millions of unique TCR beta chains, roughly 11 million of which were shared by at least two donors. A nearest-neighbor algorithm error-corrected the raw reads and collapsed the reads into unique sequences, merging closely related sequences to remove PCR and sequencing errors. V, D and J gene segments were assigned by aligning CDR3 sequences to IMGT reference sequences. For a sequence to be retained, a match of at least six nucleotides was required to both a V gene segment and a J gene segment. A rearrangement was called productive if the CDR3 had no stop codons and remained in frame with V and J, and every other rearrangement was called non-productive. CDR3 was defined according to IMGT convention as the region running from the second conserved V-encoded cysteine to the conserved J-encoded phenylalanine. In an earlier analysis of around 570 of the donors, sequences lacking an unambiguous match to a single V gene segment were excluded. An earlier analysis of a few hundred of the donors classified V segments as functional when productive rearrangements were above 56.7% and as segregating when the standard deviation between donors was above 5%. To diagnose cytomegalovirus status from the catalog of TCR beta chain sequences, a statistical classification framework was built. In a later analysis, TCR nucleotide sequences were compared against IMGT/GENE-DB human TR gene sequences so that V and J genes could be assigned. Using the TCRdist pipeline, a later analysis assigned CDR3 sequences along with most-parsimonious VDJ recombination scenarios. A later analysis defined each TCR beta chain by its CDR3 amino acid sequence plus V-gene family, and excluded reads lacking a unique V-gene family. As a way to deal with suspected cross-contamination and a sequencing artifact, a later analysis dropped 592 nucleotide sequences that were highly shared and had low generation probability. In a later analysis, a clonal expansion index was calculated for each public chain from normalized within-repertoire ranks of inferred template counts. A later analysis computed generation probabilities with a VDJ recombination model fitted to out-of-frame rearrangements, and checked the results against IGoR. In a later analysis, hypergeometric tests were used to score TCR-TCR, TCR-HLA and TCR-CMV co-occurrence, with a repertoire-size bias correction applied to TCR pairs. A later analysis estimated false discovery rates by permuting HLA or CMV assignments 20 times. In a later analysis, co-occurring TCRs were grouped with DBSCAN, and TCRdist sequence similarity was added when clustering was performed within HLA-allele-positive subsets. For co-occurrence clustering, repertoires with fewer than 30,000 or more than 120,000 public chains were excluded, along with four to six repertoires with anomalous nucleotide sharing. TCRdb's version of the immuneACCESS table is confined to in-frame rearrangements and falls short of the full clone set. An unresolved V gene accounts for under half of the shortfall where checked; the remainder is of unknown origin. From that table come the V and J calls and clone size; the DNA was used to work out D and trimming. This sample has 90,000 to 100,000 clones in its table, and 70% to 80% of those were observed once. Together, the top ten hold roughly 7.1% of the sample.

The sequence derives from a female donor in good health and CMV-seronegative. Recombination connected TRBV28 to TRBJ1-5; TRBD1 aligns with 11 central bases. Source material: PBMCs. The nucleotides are TGTGCCAGCAGCCCATCGGGACAGGGGGACAATCAGCCCCAGCATTTT. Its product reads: CASSPSGQGDNQPQHF.